The 16 T cell receptor beta chains below were found in one sample sequenced in a study of T cell repertoires in aging, cancer and after chemotherapy. TCR beta rearrangements were amplified from peripheral blood genomic DNA. TRB rearrangements spanning V, D and J were amplified using mixed TRB-A/B primers. TCRdb reprocessed the multiplex PCR reads with MiXCR, giving one entry per CDR3 protein. This sample carries 9,500 or so distinct CDR3 sequences, 30% to 35% of them seen once, and the ten largest clones take roughly 2.8%. The sample taken for sequencing was blood. Every receptor here comes from a human donor in good health.

This clonotype was picked up a small number of times. V is TRBV10-3 and J is TRBJ2-7; 7 bases fit TRBD1. Losses at the gene ends were 3 bases for V and 0 bases for J; bases not matched to a gene: 11. Germline loops: CDR1 ENHRY, CDR2 SYGVKD. This CDR3 is 17 amino acids long. CDR3 sequence (DNA): TGTGCCATCAGTGACGACAGGGCCCCTTGGACCTCCTACGAGCAGTACTTC. This gives the protein CAISDDRAPWTSYEQYF.

The J gene is TRBJ1-1, the V gene TRBV14; unclear D gene. Between the trimmed V and J ends, which lost 0 bases and 0 bases, there was a span of 5 bases. The CDR3 is 14 amino acids. In germline, CDR1 is SGHDN, CDR2 FVKESK. CDR3 sequence (DNA): TGTGCCAGCAGCCAAGAAGCCCTGAACACTGAAGCTTTCTTT. Protein sequence: CASSQEALNTEAFF.

This clonotype appeared a few times. This sequence joins TRBV12-3 or TRBV12-4 and TRBJ2-7; perhaps TRBD1 as D (5 bases). Trimming took 8 bases from V and 3 from J, leaving 17 bases between them. This CDR3 region has 14 residues. CDR3 residues: CASLPRLGDYEQYF. The CDR3 DNA follows: TGTGCCAGCCTCCCTAGGTTAGGGGACTACGAGCAGTACTTC.

V gene TRBV27 combines with J gene TRBJ2-3; D remains ambiguous. Germline V CDR1 and CDR2: MNHEY, SMNVEV (reference sequence). The CDR3 covers 13 residues. The V end lost 3 bases, the J end lost 5 bases, and 9 bases lay between the germline ends. This CDR3 is CASSFGNGDTQYF. Here the CDR3 DNA reads TGTGCCAGCAGTTTTGGGAACGGAGATACGCAGTATTTT.

The sample holds a few counts of this clonotype. The chain carries TRBV15 and TRBJ2-7, with TRBD1 matching over 8 bases. With 1 base clipped from V and 3 bases from J, the junction kept 8 bases outside the gene matches. The CDR3 has 16 residues. CDR1 is LNHNV, CDR2 YYDKDF, per germline (reference sequence). CDR3 sequence reads: CATSRVTDRVGYEQYF. The CDR3 region has the DNA TGTGCCACCAGCAGAGTGACGGACAGGGTGGGCTACGAGCAGTACTTC.

A few counts support this clonotype. The V call is TRBV6-2 or TRBV6-3, the J call TRBJ2-1, with 8 positions matching TRBD2. With 0 bases clipped from V and 9 bases from J, the junction kept 19 bases outside the gene matches. Germline assignment: CDR1 MNHEY and CDR2 SVGEGT. CDR3 length: 19 amino acids. The DNA for the CDR3 is TGTGCCAGCAGTTACTCGCGCACTGGACTAGCAGGGGTGTGGACTGAGCAGTTCTTC. Its protein product is CASSYSRTGLAGVWTEQFF.

The genes are TRBV7-9 and TRBJ1-1, with D perhaps matching TRBD1 (6 bases). The CDR3 loop spans 14 amino acids. Trimming removed 4 bases from V and 0 bases from J, with 9 bases in between. Germline V gene data show CDR1 as SEHNR and CDR2 as FQNEAQ (reference sequence). CDR3 amino acids: CASSWGAVNTEAFF. The DNA for the CDR3 is TGTGCCAGCAGCTGGGGGGCAGTGAACACTGAAGCTTTCTTT.

This clonotype rates as medium-sized (0.01 to 0.1%). This chain uses TRBV29-1 with TRBJ1-2; 8 positions match TRBD1. The V segment lost 4 bases and the J segment 8 bases; nucleotides outside the gene matches: 0. Per germline, CDR1 SQVTM and CDR2 ANQGSEA. CDR3 length: 10 amino acids. Here the CDR3 reads CSVGDRGYTF. The DNA of the CDR3 is TGCAGCGTTGGGGACAGGGGCTACACCTTC.

The chain uses TRBV6-1 and TRBJ2-7; 11 nucleotides match TRBD2. Germline-derived CDR1 and CDR2 are MNHNS and SASEGT. The trim removed 8 bases at V and 2 bases at J, leaving 5 bases unmatched. CDR3 length equals 14 residues. CDR3 loop: CASVLTSGTYEQYF. The CDR3 nucleotides read TGTGCCAGCGTCCTGACTAGCGGGACCTACGAGCAGTACTTC.

The rearrangement links TRBV6-6 to TRBJ2-1; 12 bases are a match to TRBD2. There are 15 residues in the CDR3. From germline, CDR1 is MNHNY and CDR2 SVGAGI (reference sequence). Unmatched junction bases numbered 9, after V lost 5 bases and J lost 10 bases. CDR3: CASSQLAGGTGEQFF. Here the CDR3 DNA reads TGTGCCAGCAGTCAACTAGCGGGGGGTACAGGGGAGCAGTTCTTC.

In regard to this clonotype: A read error may explain this, as a much larger clone is one base away. The chain links TRBV29-1 to TRBJ2-7, with TRBD2 matching over 11 bases. Germline trimming cut 7 bases from V and 7 bases from J; bases unmatched to any gene: 15. Germline lookup yields CDR1 SQVTM and CDR2 ANQGSEA. The CDR3 consists of 15 residues. CDR3 DNA sequence: TGCAGCGGCTCTACTAGCGGGGGACACTACAATGAGCAGTACTTC. Translated, it gives CSGSTSGGHYNEQYF.

This clonotype showed up just once. This chain uses TRBV7-4 with TRBJ1-2, with 10 bases identical to TRBD1. The CDR3 length is 15 residues. Germline-derived CDR1 and CDR2 are SGHVT and SQSDAQ. The ends lost 1 base at V and 5 bases at J; junction bases unmatched: 4. CDR3 bases: TGTGCCAGCAGCTTAGGACAGGGGGCGACGTATGGCTACACCTTC. It translates to CASSLGQGATYGYTF.

V and J are TRBV7-2 and TRBJ1-1, with D maybe TRBD1 (5 bases). Trimming took off 1 base at V and 0 bases at J, with 6 bases between the two ends. The CDR3 is 14 residues long. Germline loops: CDR1 SGHTA, CDR2 FQGNSA. CDR3 nucleotide sequence: TGTGCCAGCAGCTTAGACAGGCTGAACACTGAAGCTTTCTTT. It encodes CASSLDRLNTEAFF.

This clonotype turned up a few times. V and J are TRBV6-2 or TRBV6-3 and TRBJ2-3, with TRBD1 matching 7 bases. The V gene's germline CDR1 is MNHEY and CDR2 SVGEGT. The CDR3 is made up of 15 amino acids. Germline trimming cut 7 bases from V and 1 base from J; bases unmatched to any gene: 8. For the CDR3, the DNA is TGTGCCAGCACCACAAGGGGGCGAGGCACAGATACGCAGTATTTT. Protein product: CASTTRGRGTDTQYF.

This clonotype was counted only a few times. The CDR3, as DNA: TGTGCCAGTACCTTTACCTCTAAAATGAACACTGAAGCTTTCTTT. The encoded protein is CASTFTSKMNTEAFF. The chain is built from TRBV19 and TRBJ1-1; no clear D gene. The germline CDR1 and CDR2 sequences are LNHDA and SQIVND (reference sequence). The CDR3 runs to 15 residues. V lost 7 bases, J lost 0 bases, and 15 bases lay in between. The whole variable domain, filled in from reference TRBV19 and TRBJ1-1, reads DGGITQSPKYLFRKEGQNVTLSCEQNLNHDAMYWYRQDPGQGLRLIYYSQIVNDFQKGDIAEGYSVSREKKESFPLTVTSAQKNPTAFYLCASTFTSKMNTEAFFGQGTRLTVV.

This clonotype was found a few times. V and J are TRBV6-1 and TRBJ2-3; 7 bases map to TRBD2. V was pared by 2 bases and J by 2 bases, with 13 bases of the junction left unmatched. The CDR3 totals 18 residues. Germline lookup yields CDR1 MNHNS and CDR2 SASEGT. The CDR3 region is CASSESPSGIPVTDTQYF. The DNA of the CDR3 is TGTGCCAGCAGTGAAAGTCCCAGCGGGATTCCCGTCACAGATACGCAGTATTTT.